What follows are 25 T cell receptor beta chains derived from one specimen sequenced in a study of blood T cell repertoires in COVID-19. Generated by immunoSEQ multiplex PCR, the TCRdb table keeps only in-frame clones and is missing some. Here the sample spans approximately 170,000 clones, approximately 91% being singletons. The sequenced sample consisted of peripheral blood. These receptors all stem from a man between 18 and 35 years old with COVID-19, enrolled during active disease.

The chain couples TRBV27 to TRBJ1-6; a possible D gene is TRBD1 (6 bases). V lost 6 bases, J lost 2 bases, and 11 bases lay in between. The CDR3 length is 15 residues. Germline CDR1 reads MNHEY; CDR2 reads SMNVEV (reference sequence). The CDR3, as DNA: TGTGCCAGCAGGGACAGTTTCGCCTATAATTCACCCCTCCACTTT. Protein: CASRDSFAYNSPLHF.

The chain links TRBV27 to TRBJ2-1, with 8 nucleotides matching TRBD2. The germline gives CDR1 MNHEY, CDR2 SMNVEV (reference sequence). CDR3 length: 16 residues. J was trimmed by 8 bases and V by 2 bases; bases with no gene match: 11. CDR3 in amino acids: CASSLTGSGTFHEQFF. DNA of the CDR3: TGTGCCAGCAGTTTAACGGGTAGCGGGACGTTTCATGAGCAGTTCTTC.

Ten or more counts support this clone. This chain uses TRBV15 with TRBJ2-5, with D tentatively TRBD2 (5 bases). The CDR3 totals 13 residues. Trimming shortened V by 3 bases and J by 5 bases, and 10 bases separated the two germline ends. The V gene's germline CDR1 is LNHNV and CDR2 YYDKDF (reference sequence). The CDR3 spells CATSRYGGETQYF. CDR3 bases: TGTGCCACCAGCAGGTACGGCGGGGAGACCCAGTACTTC.

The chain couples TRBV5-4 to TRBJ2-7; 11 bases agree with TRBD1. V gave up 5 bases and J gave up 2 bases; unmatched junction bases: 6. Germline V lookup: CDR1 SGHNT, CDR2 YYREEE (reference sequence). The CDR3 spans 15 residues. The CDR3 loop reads CASRPGTGGTYEQYF. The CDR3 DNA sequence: TGTGCCAGCAGACCCGGGACAGGGGGTACCTACGAGCAGTACTTC.

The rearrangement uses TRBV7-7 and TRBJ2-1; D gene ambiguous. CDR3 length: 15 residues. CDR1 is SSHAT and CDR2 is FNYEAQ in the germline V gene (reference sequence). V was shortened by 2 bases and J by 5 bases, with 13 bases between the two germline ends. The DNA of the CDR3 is TGTGCCAGCAGCTTATCTTCCGGTCTTGACAATGAGCAGTTCTTC. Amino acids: CASSLSSGLDNEQFF.

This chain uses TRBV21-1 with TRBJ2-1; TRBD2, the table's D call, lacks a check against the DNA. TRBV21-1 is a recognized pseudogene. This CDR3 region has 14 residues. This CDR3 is CASTCTPLVNEQFF. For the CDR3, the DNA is TGTGCCAGCACCTGTACACCACTAGTTAATGAGCAGTTCTTC.

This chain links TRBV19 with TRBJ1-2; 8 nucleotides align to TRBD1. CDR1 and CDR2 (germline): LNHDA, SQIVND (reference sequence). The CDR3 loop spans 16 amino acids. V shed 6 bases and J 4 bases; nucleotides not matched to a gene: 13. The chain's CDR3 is CASRDPLRGRRYGYTF. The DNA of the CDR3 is TGTGCCAGTAGGGACCCCCTCAGGGGGCGACGCTATGGCTACACCTTC.

This CDR3 is CASSEREDGAYSYGYTF. The DNA of the CDR3 is TGTGCCAGCAGTGAAAGGGAGGATGGGGCTTATAGCTATGGCTACACCTTC. J is TRBJ1-2 and V is TRBV2, with D tentatively TRBD1 (5 bases). In germline, CDR1 is SNHLY, CDR2 FYNNEI. The CDR3 is made up of 17 amino acids. V was pared by 2 bases and J by 4 bases, with 20 bases between.

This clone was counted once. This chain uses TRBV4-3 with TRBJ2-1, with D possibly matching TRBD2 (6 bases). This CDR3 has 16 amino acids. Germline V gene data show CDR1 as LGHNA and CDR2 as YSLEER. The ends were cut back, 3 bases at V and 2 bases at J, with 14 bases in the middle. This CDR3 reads CASSQGGGFAYNEQFF. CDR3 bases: TGCGCCAGCAGCCAGGGGGGTGGTTTTGCCTACAATGAGCAGTTCTTC.

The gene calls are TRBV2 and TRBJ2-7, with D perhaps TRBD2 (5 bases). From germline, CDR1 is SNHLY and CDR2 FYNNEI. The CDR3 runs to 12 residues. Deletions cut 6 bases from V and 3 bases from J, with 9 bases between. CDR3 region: CASRLGIYEQYF. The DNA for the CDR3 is TGTGCCAGCAGACTAGGGATCTACGAGCAGTACTTC.

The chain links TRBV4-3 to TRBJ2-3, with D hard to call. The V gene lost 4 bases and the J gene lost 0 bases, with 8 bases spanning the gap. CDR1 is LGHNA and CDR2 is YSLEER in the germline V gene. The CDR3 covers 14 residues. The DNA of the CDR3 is TGCGCCAGCAGCCCTCTATCTAGCACAGATACGCAGTATTTT. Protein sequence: CASSPLSSTDTQYF.

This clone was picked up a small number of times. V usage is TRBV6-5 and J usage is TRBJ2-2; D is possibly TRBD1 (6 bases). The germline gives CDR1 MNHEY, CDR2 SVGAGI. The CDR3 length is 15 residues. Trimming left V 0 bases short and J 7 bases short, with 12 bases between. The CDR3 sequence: CASSYSMGAGGELFF. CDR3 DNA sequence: TGTGCCAGCAGTTACTCGATGGGGGCTGGCGGGGAGCTGTTTTTT.

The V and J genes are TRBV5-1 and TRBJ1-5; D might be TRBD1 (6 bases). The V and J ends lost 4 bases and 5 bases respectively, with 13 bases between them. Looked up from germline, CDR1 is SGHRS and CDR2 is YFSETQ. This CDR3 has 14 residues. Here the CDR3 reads CASSLQGLDQPQHF. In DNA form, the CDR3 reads TGCGCCAGCAGCCTCCAGGGGTTGGATCAGCCCCAGCATTTT.

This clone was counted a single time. DNA for the CDR3: TGTGCCACCAGTGACCCCACCCGGGACAGGGCAGACGAGCAGTACTTC. It specifies CATSDPTRDRADEQYF. The chain recombines TRBV24-1 with TRBJ2-7; TRBD1 matches 9 bases. CDR1 KGHDR and CDR2 SFDVKD come from the germline V gene. The CDR3 is 16 residues long. J gave up 5 bases and V 4 bases, and 11 bases lay outside the gene matches.

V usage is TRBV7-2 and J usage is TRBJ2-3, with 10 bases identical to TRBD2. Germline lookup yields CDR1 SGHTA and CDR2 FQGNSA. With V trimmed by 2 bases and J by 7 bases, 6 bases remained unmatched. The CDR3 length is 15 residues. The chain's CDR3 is CASSLWTSGRNTQYF. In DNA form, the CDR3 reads TGTGCCAGCAGCTTATGGACTAGCGGTAGGAATACGCAGTATTTT. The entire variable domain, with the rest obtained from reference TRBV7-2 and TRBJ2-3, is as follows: GAGVSQSPSNKVTEKGKDVELRCDPISGHTALYWYRQSLGQGLEFLIYFQGNSAPDKSGLPSDRFSAERTGGSVSTLTIQRTQQEDSAVYLCASSLWTSGRNTQYFGPGTRLTVL.

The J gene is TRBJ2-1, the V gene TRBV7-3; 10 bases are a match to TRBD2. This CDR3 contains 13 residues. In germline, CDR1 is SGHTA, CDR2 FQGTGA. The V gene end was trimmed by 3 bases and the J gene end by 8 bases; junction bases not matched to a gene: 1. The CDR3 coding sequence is TGTGCCAGCAGCTTCCTAGCGGGAGATGAGCAGTTCTTC. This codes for CASSFLAGDEQFF.

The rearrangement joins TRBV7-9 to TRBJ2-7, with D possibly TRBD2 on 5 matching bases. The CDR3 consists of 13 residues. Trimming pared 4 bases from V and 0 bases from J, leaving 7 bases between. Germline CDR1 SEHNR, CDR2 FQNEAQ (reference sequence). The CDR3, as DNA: TGTGCCAGCAGCTCGGGGATCTCCTACGAGCAGTACTTC. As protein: CASSSGISYEQYF. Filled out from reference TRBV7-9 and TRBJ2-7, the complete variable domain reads DTGVSQNPRHKITKRGQNVTFRCDPISEHNRLYWYRQTLGQGPEFLTYFQNEAQLEKSRLLSDRFSAERPKGSFSTLEIQRTEQGDSAMYLCASSSGISYEQYFGPGTRLTVT.

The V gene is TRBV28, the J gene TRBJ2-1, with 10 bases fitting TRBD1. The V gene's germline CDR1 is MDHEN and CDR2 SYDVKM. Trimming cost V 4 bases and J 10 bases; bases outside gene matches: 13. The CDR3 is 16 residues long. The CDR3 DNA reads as TGTGCCAGCAGTTCCATCCGGGACAGGGGCCGTGGGGAGCAGTTCTTC. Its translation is CASSSIRDRGRGEQFF. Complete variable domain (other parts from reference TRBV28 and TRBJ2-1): DVKVTQSSRYLVKRTGEKVFLECVQDMDHENMFWYRQDPGLGLRLIYFSYDVKMKEKGDIPEGYSVSREKKERFSLILESASTNQTSMYLCASSSIRDRGRGEQFFGPGTRLTVL.

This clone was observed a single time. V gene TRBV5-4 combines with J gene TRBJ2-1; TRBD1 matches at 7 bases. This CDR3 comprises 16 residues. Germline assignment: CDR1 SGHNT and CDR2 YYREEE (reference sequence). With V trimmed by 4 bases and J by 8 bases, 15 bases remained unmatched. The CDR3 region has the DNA TGTGCCAGCAGCCCAGGGGGTCCAGGGCGTGTATATGAGCAGTTCTTC. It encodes CASSPGGPGRVYEQFF.

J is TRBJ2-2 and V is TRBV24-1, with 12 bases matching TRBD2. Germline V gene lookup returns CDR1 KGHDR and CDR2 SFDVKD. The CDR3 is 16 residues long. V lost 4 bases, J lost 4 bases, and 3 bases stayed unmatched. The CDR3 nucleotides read TGTGCCACCAGTGACCGACTAGCGGGAGTCACCGGGGAGCTGTTTTTT. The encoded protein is CATSDRLAGVTGELFF.

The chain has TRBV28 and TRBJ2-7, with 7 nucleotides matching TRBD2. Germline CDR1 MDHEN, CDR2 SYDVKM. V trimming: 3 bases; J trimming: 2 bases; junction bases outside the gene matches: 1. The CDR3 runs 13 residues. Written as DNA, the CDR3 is TGTGCCAGCAGTTTCCTAGCGGCCTACGAGCAGTACTTC. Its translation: CASSFLAAYEQYF.

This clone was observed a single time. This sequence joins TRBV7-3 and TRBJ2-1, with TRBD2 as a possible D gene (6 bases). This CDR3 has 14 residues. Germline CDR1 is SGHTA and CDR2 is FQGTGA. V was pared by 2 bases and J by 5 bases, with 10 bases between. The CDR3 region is CASSLWGGHNEQFF. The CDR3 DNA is TGTGCCAGCAGCTTATGGGGAGGCCACAATGAGCAGTTCTTC.

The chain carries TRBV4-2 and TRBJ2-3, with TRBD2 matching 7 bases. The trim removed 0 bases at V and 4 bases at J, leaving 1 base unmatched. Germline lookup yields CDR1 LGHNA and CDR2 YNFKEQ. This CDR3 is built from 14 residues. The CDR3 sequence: CASSQEREPDTQYF. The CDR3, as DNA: TGTGCCAGCAGCCAAGAGCGGGAGCCAGATACGCAGTATTTT.

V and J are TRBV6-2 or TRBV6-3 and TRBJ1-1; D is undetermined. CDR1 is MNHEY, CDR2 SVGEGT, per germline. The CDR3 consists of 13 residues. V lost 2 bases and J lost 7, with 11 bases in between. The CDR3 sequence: CASSYPYPSEAFF. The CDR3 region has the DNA TGTGCCAGCAGTTACCCTTATCCTAGTGAAGCTTTCTTT.

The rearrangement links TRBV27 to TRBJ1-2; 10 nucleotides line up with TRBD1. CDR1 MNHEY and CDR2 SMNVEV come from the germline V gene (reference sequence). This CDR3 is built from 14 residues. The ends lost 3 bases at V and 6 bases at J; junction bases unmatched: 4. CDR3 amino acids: CASSLSGQGNGYTF. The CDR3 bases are TGTGCCAGCAGTTTGTCGGGACAGGGGAATGGCTACACCTTC.